These 21 T cell receptor beta chains originate from one sample sequenced in a study of T cell responses to AZD1222 COVID-19 vaccine. TCRdb's table, derived via immunoSEQ multiplex PCR, lists solely in-frame clones and lacks some. The sample holds 130,000 or so clones; about 91% are singletons and the top ten take approximately 2%. Source: peripheral blood, taken 28 days after the second AZD1222 dose. The source is an adult who received the AZD1222 COVID-19 vaccine.

The rearrangement uses TRBV5-4 and TRBJ2-3; D gene uncertain. V was pared by 7 bases and J by 5 bases, with 14 bases between. Germline CDR1 reads SGHNT; CDR2 reads YYREEE (reference sequence). The CDR3 runs to 13 residues. The CDR3 DNA is TGTGCCAGCCTTTCGAGGCGAGAAGATACGCAGTATTTT. Translation: CASLSRREDTQYF.

The chain carries TRBV6-1 and TRBJ1-1; 10 bases match TRBD1. CDR3 length: 18 amino acids. The trim removed 3 bases at V and 4 bases at J, leaving 14 bases unmatched. In germline, CDR1 is MNHNS, CDR2 SASEGT. Written as DNA, the CDR3 is TGTGCCAGCAGTGAGCCCCTGGGTGGGGGGACAGGGGCCACTGAAGCTTTCTTT. Amino acids: CASSEPLGGGTGATEAFF.

This clone was found once. The chain carries TRBV7-8 and TRBJ2-3; D is perhaps TRBD1 or TRBD2 (6 bases each). CDR3 size: 16 residues. Per the germline V gene, CDR1 is SGHVS and CDR2 is FQNEAQ. Trimming removed 1 base from V and 2 bases from J, with 13 bases in between. The CDR3 DNA reads as TGTGCCAGCAGCTTAGAGGGAGGACAGAACACAGATACGCAGTATTTT. Translating gives CASSLEGGQNTDTQYF.

The rearrangement uses TRBV25-1 and TRBJ2-7; 9 nucleotides match TRBD2. This CDR3 has 17 residues. Unmatched junction bases numbered 18, after V lost 6 bases and J lost 6 bases. Germline-derived CDR1 and CDR2 are MGHDK and SYGVNS. CDR3 amino acids: CASRVRVGTSPYGEQYV. The CDR3 DNA follows: TGTGCCAGCAGGGTGCGTGTTGGGACTAGCCCTTACGGCGAGCAGTACGTC.

CDR3 DNA: TGTGCCAGCAGCTTAGAGATAGGGAACACTGAAGCTTTCTTT. It yields the protein CASSLEIGNTEAFF. The chain employs TRBV7-9 and TRBJ1-1; D call uncertain. Trimming shortened V by 1 base and J by 1 base, and 7 bases separated the two germline ends. The length of the CDR3 is 14 residues. Germline V CDR1 and CDR2: SEHNR, FQNEAQ (reference sequence).

The CDR3 reads CASGSSRPRGNSPLHF. CDR3 DNA: TGTGCCAGCGGTTCTTCCCGACCCCGGGGCAATTCACCCCTCCACTTT. The V gene is TRBV6-5, the J gene TRBJ1-6, with D possibly TRBD1 on 5 matching bases. The CDR3 is 16 amino acids. Germline V gene sequence: CDR1 MNHEY, CDR2 SVGAGI. Trimming removed 8 bases from V and 7 bases from J, with 21 bases in between.

This chain joins TRBV7-9 and TRBJ1-1, with D possibly being TRBD1 (5 bases). The germline gives CDR1 SEHNR, CDR2 FQNEAQ (reference sequence). This CDR3 region has 17 residues. Trimming stripped 7 bases from V and 4 bases from J, with 25 bases between. In DNA form, the CDR3 reads TGTGCCAGCAAATCGACCACAGGCGCCAGGTGGACCACTGAAGCTTTCTTT. This encodes CASKSTTGARWTTEAFF.

The V gene is TRBV2, the J gene TRBJ2-1, with unresolved D. Trimming shortened V by 10 bases and J by 1 base, and 17 bases separated the two germline ends. Germline CDR1 and CDR2: SNHLY and FYNNEI. This CDR3 has 15 amino acids. CDR3 in amino acids: CATSAAELSYNEQFF. The CDR3 DNA reads TGTGCCACCTCCGCGGCAGAGTTATCCTACAATGAGCAGTTCTTC.

This sequence joins TRBV21-1 and TRBJ2-7. TRBV21-1 is a pseudogene segment. The CDR3 length is 13 residues. CDR3 sequence: CASILGWSYEQYV. CDR3 nucleotide sequence: TGTGCCAGCATCCTAGGGTGGTCCTACGAGCAGTACGTC.

The gene calls are TRBV5-1 and TRBJ1-1; unclear D gene. The germline CDR1 and CDR2 sequences are SGHRS and YFSETQ. The CDR3 has 14 amino acids. The V end lost 0 bases, the J end lost 4 bases, and 10 bases lay between the germline ends. This CDR3 reads CASSLERFRTEAFF. CDR3 nucleotide sequence: TGCGCCAGCAGCTTGGAGAGGTTTCGCACTGAAGCTTTCTTT.

The chain is built from TRBV4-1 and TRBJ2-6; D may be TRBD1 (6 bases). The germline V and J ends were trimmed by 1 base and 2 bases, with 21 bases remaining between them. CDR3 length equals 20 residues. In germline, CDR1 is MGHRA, CDR2 YSYEKL. CDR3 amino acids: CASSQGPLGGRTPGANVLTF. CDR3 in DNA: TGCGCCAGCAGCCAAGGGCCCTTAGGGGGACGAACCCCTGGGGCCAACGTCCTGACTTTC.

The chain recombines TRBV19 with TRBJ2-2; TRBD2 might be the D (5 bases). This CDR3 is 16 amino acids long. CDR1 is LNHDA, CDR2 SQIVND, per germline (reference sequence). Trimming left V 6 bases short and J 0 bases short, with 14 bases between. CDR3 coding DNA: TGTGCCAGTAGCTCATTACTAGACGCGAACACCGGGGAGCTGTTTTTT. The encoded protein is CASSSLLDANTGELFF.

This clone has only one observation. This chain links TRBV18 with TRBJ1-2; D remains unclear. The CDR3 is 13 residues long. Trimming removed 6 bases at V and 4 bases at J, with 12 bases between. Germline V lookup: CDR1 KGHSH, CDR2 LQKENI. The CDR3 is CASSPGSGYGYTF. The CDR3 DNA sequence: TGTGCCAGCTCCCCCGGGTCAGGCTATGGCTACACCTTC.

V usage is TRBV6-6 and J usage is TRBJ2-7, with TRBD1 matching 8 bases. The CDR3 sequence is 14 residues long. V lost 5 bases, J lost 3 bases, and 6 bases stayed unmatched. From germline, CDR1 is MNHNY and CDR2 SVGAGI (reference sequence). The DNA of the CDR3 is TGTGCCAGCAGTAAACCCGGGACAGGCTACGAGCAGTACGTC. Encoded protein: CASSKPGTGYEQYV.

This clone was seen only a few times. In nucleotides, the CDR3 is TGCGCCAGCAGCTTGCGACAGGGGGAGGCTGGCTACACCTTC. As protein: CASSLRQGEAGYTF. The chain is built from TRBV5-1 and TRBJ1-2, with 9 nucleotides matching TRBD1. The trim removed 1 base at V and 7 bases at J, leaving 5 bases unmatched. This CDR3 region has 14 residues. From germline, CDR1 is SGHRS and CDR2 YFSETQ. Using reference TRBV5-1 and TRBJ1-2 for the parts outside the CDR3, the full variable domain is KAGVTQTPRYLIKTRGQQVTLSCSPISGHRSVSWYQQTPGQGLQFLFEYFSETQRNKGNFPGRFSGRQFSNSRSEMNVSTLELGDSALYLCASSLRQGEAGYTFGSGTRLTVV.

This clone was recorded only once. The genes are TRBV5-4 and TRBJ2-2; D is unresolved. Looked up from germline, CDR1 is SGHNT and CDR2 is YYREEE (reference sequence). CDR3 length: 16 residues. Trimming removed 0 bases from V and 5 bases from J, with 14 bases in between. Written as DNA, the CDR3 is TGTGCCAGCAGCTTGGGGGTACGAAGACGGACCGGGGAGCTGTTTTTT. Encoded protein: CASSLGVRRRTGELFF.

The chain is built from TRBV6-2 or TRBV6-3 and TRBJ2-5, with D uncertain. This CDR3 is built from 14 residues. The V end lost 2 bases, the J end lost 5 bases, and 12 bases lay between the germline ends. The V gene's germline CDR1 is MNHEY and CDR2 SVGEGT. The CDR3: CASSYGGSRETQYF. The CDR3 nucleotides read TGTGCCAGCAGTTACGGTGGGTCCCGCGAGACCCAGTACTTC.

The chain carries TRBV6-5 and TRBJ2-1, with unresolved D. The germline CDR1 and CDR2 sequences are MNHEY and SVGAGI. The CDR3 totals 13 residues. Trimming removed 7 bases at V and 5 bases at J, with 12 bases between. DNA of the CDR3: TGTGCCAGCACCCGGACGGTAAACAATGAGCAGTTCTTC. Translated: CASTRTVNNEQFF.

The CDR3 spells CASSLAGTNYGYTF. The DNA of the CDR3 is TGTGCCAGCAGCTTAGCAGGGACGAACTATGGCTACACCTTC. The V call is TRBV7-9, the J call TRBJ1-2; D is possibly TRBD1 (5 bases). The CDR3 length is 14 residues. Between the trimmed V and J ends, which lost 0 bases and 2 bases, there was a span of 7 bases. Germline V CDR1 and CDR2: SEHNR, FQNEAQ (reference sequence).

This chain links TRBV6-6 with TRBJ1-1; no clear D gene. This CDR3 is built from 15 residues. The V gene lost 2 bases and the J gene lost 1 base, with 11 bases spanning the gap. Germline CDR1 is MNHNY and CDR2 is SVGAGI (reference sequence). CDR3 sequence: CASSYGPAPNTEAFF. Here the CDR3 DNA reads TGTGCCAGCAGTTACGGTCCGGCCCCGAACACTGAAGCTTTCTTT.

The chain joins TRBV6-5 to TRBJ2-5, with TRBD2 as a possible D gene (5 bases). The ends were cut back, 0 bases at V and 5 bases at J, with 16 bases in the middle. The V gene's germline CDR1 is MNHEY and CDR2 SVGAGI. CDR3 length: 16 residues. CDR3 loop: CASSYSSGGPWETQYF. The CDR3 DNA sequence: TGTGCCAGCAGTTACTCGAGCGGCGGGCCTTGGGAGACCCAGTACTTC.